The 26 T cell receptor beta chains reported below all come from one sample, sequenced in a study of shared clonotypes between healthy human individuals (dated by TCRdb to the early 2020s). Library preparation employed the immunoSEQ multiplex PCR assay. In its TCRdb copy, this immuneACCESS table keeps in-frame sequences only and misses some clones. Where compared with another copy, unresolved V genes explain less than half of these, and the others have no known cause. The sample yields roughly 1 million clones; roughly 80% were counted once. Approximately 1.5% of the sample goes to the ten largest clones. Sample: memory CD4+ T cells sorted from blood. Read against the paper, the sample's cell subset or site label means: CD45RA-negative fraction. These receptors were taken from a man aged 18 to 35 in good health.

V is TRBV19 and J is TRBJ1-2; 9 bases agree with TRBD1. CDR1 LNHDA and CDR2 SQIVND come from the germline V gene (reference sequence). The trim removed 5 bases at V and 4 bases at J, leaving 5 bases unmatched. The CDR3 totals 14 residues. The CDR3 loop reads CASSQQGASYGYTF. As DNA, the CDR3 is TGTGCCAGTAGTCAACAGGGGGCGAGCTATGGCTACACCTTC. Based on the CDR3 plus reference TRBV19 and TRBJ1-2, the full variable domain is DGGITQSPKYLFRKEGQNVTLSCEQNLNHDAMYWYRQDPGQGLRLIYYSQIVNDFQKGDIAEGYSVSREKKESFPLTVTSAQKNPTAFYLCASSQQGASYGYTFGSGTRLTVV.

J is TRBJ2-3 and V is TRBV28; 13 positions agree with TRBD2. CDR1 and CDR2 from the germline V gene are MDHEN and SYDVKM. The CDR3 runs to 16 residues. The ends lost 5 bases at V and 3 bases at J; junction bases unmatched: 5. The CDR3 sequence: CASSGTSGAPTDTQYF. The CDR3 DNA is TGTGCCAGCAGTGGGACTAGCGGGGCGCCGACAGATACGCAGTATTTT.

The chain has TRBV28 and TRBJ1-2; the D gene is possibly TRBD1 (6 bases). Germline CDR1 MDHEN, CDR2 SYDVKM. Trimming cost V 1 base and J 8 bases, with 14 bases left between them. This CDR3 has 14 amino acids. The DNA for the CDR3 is TGTGCCAGCAGTTTATCATCGGGGGCAGGCGGCTACACCTTC. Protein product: CASSLSSGAGGYTF.

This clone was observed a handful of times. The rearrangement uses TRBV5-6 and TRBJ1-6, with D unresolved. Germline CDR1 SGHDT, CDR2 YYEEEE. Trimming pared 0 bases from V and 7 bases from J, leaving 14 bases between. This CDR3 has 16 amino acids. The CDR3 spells CASSLEYVQRNSPLHF. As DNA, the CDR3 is TGTGCCAGCAGCTTGGAATATGTACAGAGAAATTCACCCCTCCACTTT.

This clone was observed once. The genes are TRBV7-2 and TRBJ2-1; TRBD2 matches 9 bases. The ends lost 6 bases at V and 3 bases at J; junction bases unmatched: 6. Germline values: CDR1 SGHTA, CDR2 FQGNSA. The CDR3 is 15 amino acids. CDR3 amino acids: CASRSGGSIYNEQFF. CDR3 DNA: TGTGCCAGCAGGAGCGGGGGGAGCATCTACAATGAGCAGTTCTTC.

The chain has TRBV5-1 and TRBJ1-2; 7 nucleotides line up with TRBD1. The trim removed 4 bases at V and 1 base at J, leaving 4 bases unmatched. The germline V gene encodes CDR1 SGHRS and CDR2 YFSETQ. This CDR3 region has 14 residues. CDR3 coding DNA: TGCGCCAGCAGCACCGGGGACAGTAACTATGGCTACACCTTC. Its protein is CASSTGDSNYGYTF.

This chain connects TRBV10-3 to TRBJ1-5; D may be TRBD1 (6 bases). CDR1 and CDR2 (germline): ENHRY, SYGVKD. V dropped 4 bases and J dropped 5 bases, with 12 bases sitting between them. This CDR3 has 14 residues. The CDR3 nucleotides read TGTGCCATCAGTGGGTTACAGGGCGATCAGCCCCAGCATTTT. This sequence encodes CAISGLQGDQPQHF.

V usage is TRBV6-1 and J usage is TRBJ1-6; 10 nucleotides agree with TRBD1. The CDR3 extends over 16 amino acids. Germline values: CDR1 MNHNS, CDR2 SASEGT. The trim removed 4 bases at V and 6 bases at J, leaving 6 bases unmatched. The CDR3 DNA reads TGTGCCAGCAGTGGACCCGGGACAGGGGTTAATTCACCCCTCCACTTT. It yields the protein CASSGPGTGVNSPLHF.

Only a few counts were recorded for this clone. In nucleotides, the CDR3 is TGTGCCAGCTCACCTCCCGTAGCGGGGCGCCCCTACAATGAGCAGTTCTTC. Amino acids: CASSPPVAGRPYNEQFF. The chain employs TRBV18 and TRBJ2-1; TRBD2 aligns across 8 bases. The CDR3 consists of 17 residues. Germline lookup yields CDR1 KGHSH and CDR2 LQKENI. Losses at the gene ends were 3 bases for V and 2 bases for J; bases not matched to a gene: 9.

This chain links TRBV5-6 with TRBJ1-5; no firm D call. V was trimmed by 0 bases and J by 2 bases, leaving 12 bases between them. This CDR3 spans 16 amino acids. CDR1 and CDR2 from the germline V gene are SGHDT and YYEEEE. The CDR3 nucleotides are TGTGCCAGCAGCTTGGGTAGGCAGGTTCGCAATCAGCCCCAGCATTTT. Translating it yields CASSLGRQVRNQPQHF.

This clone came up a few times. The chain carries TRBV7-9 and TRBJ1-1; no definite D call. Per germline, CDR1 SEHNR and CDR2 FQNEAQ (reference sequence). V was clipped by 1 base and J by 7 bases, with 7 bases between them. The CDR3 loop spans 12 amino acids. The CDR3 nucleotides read TGTGCCAGCAGCTTAGGTGGGGATGAAGCTTTCTTT. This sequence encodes CASSLGGDEAFF.

The CDR3 here is CAWSSTGRNWETQYF. As DNA, the CDR3 is TGTGCCTGGAGTTCCACCGGCAGGAACTGGGAGACCCAGTACTTC. This chain joins TRBV30 and TRBJ2-5; D is undetermined. The V end lost 2 bases, the J end lost 5 bases, and 18 bases lay between the germline ends. From germline, CDR1 is GTSNPN and CDR2 SVGIG (reference sequence). CDR3 length: 15 residues.

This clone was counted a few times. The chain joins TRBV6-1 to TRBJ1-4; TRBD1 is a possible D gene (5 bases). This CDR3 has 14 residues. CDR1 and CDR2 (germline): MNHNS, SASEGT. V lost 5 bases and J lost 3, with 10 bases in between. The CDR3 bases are TGTGCCAGCAGTCGGGGCTCGTCTAATGAAAAACTGTTTTTT. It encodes CASSRGSSNEKLFF.

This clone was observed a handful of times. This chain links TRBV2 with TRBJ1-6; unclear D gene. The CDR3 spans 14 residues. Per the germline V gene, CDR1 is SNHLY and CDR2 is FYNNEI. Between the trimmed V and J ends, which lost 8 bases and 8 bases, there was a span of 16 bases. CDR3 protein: CASGRTPPDSPLHF. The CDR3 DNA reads TGTGCCAGCGGTAGAACGCCGCCAGATTCACCCCTCCACTTT.

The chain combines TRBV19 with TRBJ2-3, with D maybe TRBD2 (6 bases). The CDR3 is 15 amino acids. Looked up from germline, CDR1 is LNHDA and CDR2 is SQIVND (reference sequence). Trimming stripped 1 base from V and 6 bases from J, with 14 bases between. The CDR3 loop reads CASSIGSLTSDTQYF. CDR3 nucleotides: TGTGCCAGTAGTATAGGATCCTTAACTAGCGATACGCAGTATTTT.

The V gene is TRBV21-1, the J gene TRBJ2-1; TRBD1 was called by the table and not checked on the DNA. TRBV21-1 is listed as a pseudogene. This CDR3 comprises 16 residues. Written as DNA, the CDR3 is TGTGCCAGCAGCCACGACAGGGGGCGCTCCTACAATGAGCAGTTCTTC. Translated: CASSHDRGRSYNEQFF.

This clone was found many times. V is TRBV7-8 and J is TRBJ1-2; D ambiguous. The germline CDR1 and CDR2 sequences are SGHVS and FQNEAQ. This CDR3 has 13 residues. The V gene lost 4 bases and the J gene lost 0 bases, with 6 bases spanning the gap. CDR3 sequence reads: CASSSRTNYGYTF. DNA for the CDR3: TGTGCCAGCAGCTCTCGGACTAACTATGGCTACACCTTC. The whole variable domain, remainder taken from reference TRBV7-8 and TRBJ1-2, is GAGVSQSPRYKVAKRGQDVALRCDPISGHVSLFWYQQALGQGPEFLTYFQNEAQLDKSGLPSDRFFAERPEGSVSTLKIQRTQQEDSAVYLCASSSRTNYGYTFGSGTRLTVV.

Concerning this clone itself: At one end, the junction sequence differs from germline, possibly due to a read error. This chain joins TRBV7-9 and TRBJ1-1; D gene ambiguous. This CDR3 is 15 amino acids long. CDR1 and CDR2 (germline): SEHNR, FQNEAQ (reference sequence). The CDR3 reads CVSSHLGRLNTEAFF. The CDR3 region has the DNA TGTGTCAGCAGTCATCTCGGCAGGTTGAACACTGAAGCTTTCTTT.

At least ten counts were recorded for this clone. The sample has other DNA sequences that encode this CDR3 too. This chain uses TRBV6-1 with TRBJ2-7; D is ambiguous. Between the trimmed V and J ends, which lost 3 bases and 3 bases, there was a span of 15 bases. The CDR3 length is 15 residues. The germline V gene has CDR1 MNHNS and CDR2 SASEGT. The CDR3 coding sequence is TGTGCCAGCAGTGAGGGCGTACCAAGCTTCTACGAGCAGTACTTC. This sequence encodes CASSEGVPSFYEQYF.

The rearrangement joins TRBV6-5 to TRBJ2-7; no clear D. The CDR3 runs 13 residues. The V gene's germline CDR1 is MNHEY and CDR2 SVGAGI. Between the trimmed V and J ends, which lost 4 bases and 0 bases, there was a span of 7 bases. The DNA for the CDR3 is TGTGCCAGCAGTTTTGGACGCTCCTACGAGCAGTACTTC. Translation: CASSFGRSYEQYF.

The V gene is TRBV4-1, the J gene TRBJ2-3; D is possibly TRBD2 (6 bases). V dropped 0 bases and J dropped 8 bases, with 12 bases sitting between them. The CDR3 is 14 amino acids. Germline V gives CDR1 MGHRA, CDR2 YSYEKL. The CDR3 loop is CASSQDSTSGTQYF. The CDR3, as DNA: TGCGCCAGCAGCCAAGATTCGACTAGTGGTACGCAGTATTTT.

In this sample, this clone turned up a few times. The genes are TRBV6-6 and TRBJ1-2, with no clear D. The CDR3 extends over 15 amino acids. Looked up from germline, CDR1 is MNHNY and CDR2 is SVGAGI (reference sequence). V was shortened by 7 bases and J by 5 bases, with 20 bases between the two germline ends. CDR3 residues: CASNRLGLSGYGYTF. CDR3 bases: TGTGCCAGCAATAGACTCGGACTATCAGGTTATGGCTACACCTTC.

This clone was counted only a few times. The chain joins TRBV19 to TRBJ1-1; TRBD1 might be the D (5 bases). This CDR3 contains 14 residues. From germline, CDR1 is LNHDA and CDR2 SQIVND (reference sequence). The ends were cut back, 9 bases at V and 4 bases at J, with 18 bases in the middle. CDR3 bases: TGTGCCAGGGGGGAAGGCAGGGCGAGCACTGAAGCTTTCTTT. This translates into CARGEGRASTEAFF. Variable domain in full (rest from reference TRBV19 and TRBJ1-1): DGGITQSPKYLFRKEGQNVTLSCEQNLNHDAMYWYRQDPGQGLRLIYYSQIVNDFQKGDIAEGYSVSREKKESFPLTVTSAQKNPTAFYLCARGEGRASTEAFFGQGTRLTVV.

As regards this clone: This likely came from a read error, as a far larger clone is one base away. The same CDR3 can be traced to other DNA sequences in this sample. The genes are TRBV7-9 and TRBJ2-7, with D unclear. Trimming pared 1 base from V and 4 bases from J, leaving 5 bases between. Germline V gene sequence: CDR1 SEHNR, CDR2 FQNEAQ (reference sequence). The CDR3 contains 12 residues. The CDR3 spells CASSLGAYEQYF. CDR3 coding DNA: TGTGCCAGCAGCTTAGGGGCATACGAGCAGTACTTC.

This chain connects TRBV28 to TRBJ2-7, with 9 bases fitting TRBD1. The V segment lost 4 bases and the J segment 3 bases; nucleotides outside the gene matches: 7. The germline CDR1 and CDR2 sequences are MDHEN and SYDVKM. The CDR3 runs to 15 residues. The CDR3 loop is CASSSAGTGFYEQYF. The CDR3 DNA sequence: TGTGCCAGCAGTTCTGCCGGGACAGGGTTCTACGAGCAGTACTTC.

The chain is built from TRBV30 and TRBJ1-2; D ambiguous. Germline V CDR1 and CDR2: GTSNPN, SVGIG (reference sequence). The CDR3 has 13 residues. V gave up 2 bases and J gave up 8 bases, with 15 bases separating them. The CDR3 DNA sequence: TGTGCCTGGAGTCGATATTTGGCTGGAGGCTACACCTTC. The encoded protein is CAWSRYLAGGYTF.